The rows below give T cell receptor beta chains drawn from one sample of a study of blood T cell repertoires in COVID-19. The table came from immunoSEQ multiplex PCR; TCRdb's copy has only in-frame clones and leaves some out. The sample carries roughly 38,000 clones, about 86% recorded once. Sequenced input: peripheral blood. The origin of the receptors is a man in his fifties or sixties in a cohort sampled during active COVID-19. Both conserved end residues are part of each CDR3. The D gene is left open where the match is weak. Some rows have no size entry. The others give once, few or many, or a class for an expanded clone.

v_gene	d_gene	abundance	j_gene	CDR3nt	CDR3aa
TRBV7-2	-	-	TRBJ1-1	TGTGCCAGCAGCTTTCCTACGGGACTCCTCTTGGTGAAGGCTTTCTTT	CASSFPTGLLLVKAFF
TRBV14	TRBD1	-	TRBJ1-2	TGTGCCAGCAGCCCAGCTCCGGGACAGCTTAACTATGGCTACACCTTC	CASSPAPGQLNYGYTF
TRBV4-1	-	-	TRBJ2-3	TGCGCCAGCAGCCAAGATGAATACGCCCTAAGCGGAATAACGCAGTATTTT	CASSQDEYALSGITQYF
TRBV6-2/TRBV6-3	-	-	TRBJ2-3	TGTGCCAGCAGTGCATATAGATCTAGCACAGATACGCAGTATTTT	CASSAYRSSTDTQYF
TRBV11-2	TRBD1	-	TRBJ1-4	TGTGCCAGCAACCAAGGGACAGGGGGAACTTATAATGAAAAACTGTTTTTT	CASNQGTGGTYNEKLFF
TRBV15	-	-	TRBJ1-4	TGTGCCACCAGCAGAGATTGGGTGACAGCTACTAATGAAAAACTGTTTTTT	CATSRDWVTATNEKLFF
TRBV18	TRBD1	-	TRBJ2-1	TGTGCCAGCTCACCTCTCACAGGGGGCAATGAGCAGTTCTTC	CASSPLTGGNEQFF
TRBV7-8	TRBD1	-	TRBJ2-7	TGTGCCAGCAGGACGGGACAGGGGCCCTACGAGCAGTACTTC	CASRTGQGPYEQYF
TRBV5-8	-	-	TRBJ1-2	TGTGCCAGCAGCTTGGAGGGACTTACGTTTGGCTACACCTTC	CASSLEGLTFGYTF
TRBV7-2	-	-	TRBJ1-5	TGTGCCAGCAGCCCAAACTCTTACAATCAGCCCCAGCATTTT	CASSPNSYNQPQHF
TRBV6-2/TRBV6-3	-	few	TRBJ2-2	TGTGCCAGCAGCGAACGCCCTGGGACTTCCACCGGGGAGCTGTTTTTT	CASSERPGTSTGELFF
TRBV5-1	TRBD2	-	TRBJ2-3	TGCGCCAGCAGCTTGGCGCTAGCGGGAGGGACTAGCACAGATACGCAGTATTTT	CASSLALAGGTSTDTQYF
TRBV5-4	-	once	TRBJ1-2	TGTGCCAGCAGCTTGGGAGGGCCGAAGCATAAGGATGGCTACACCTTC	CASSLGGPKHKDGYTF